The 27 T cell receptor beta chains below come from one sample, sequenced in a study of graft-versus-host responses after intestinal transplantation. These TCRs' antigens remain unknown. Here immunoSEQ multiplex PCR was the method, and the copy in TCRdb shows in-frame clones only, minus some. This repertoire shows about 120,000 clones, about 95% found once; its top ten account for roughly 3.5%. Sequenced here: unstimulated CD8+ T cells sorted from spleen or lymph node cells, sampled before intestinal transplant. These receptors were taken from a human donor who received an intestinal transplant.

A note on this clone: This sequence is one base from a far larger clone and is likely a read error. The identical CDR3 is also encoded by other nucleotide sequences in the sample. CDR3 nucleotide sequence: TGTGCCAGCAGCTTGAGGGGGACTGAAGCTTTCTTT. Translation gives CASSLRGTEAFF. The rearrangement joins TRBV7-3 to TRBJ1-1; TRBD1 might be the D (6 bases). The CDR3 has 12 residues. V gave up 3 bases and J gave up 5 bases, with 7 bases separating them. Germline assignment: CDR1 SGHTA and CDR2 FQGTGA.

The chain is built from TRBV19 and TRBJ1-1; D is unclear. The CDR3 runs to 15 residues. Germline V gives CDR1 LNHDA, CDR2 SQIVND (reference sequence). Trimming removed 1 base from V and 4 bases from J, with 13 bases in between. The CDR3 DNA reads TGTGCCAGTAGTATAGTAGGAGTAATATCCACTGAAGCTTTCTTT. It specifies CASSIVGVISTEAFF.

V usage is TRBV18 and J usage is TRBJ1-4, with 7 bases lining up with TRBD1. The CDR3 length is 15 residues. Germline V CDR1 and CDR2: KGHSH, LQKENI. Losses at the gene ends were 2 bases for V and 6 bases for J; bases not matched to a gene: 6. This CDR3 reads CASSPMTGSYEKLFF. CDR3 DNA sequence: TGTGCCAGCTCACCAATGACAGGGAGCTATGAAAAACTGTTTTTT.

CDR3 bases: TGTGCCAGCAGCTTGAATCGGGGTACTGAAGCTTTCTTT. It encodes CASSLNRGTEAFF. The genes are TRBV5-5 and TRBJ1-1; D is ambiguous. The CDR3 totals 13 residues. Trimming pared 1 base from V and 5 bases from J, leaving 9 bases between. Germline V gives CDR1 SGHKS, CDR2 YYEKEE (reference sequence). Based on the CDR3 plus reference TRBV5-5 and TRBJ1-1, the full variable domain is DAGVTQSPTHLIKTRGQQVTLRCSPISGHKSVSWYQQVLGQGPQFIFQYYEKEERGRGNFPDRFSARQFPNYSSELNVNALLLGDSALYLCASSLNRGTEAFFGQGTRLTVV.

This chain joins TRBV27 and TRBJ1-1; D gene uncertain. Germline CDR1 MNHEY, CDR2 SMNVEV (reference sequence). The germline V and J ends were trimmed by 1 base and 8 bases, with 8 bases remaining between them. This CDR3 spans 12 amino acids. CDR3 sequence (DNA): TGTGCCAGCAGTTTATACGGCGGGGAAGCTTTCTTT. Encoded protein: CASSLYGGEAFF.

CDR3 coding DNA: TGTGCCAGCAGCTTCTCCCACATCGACTACGAGCAGTACTTC. Translating gives CASSFSHIDYEQYF. The chain combines TRBV5-5 with TRBJ2-7; no firm D call. Per the germline V gene, CDR1 is SGHKS and CDR2 is YYEKEE (reference sequence). The CDR3 length is 14 residues. Trimming cost V 2 bases and J 3 bases, with 12 bases left between them.

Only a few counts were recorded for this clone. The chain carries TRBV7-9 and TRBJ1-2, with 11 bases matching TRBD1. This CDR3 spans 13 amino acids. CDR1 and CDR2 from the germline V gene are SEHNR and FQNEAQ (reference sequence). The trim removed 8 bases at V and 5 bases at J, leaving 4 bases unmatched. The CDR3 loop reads CASGQGAGYGYTF. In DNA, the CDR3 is TGTGCCAGCGGACAGGGGGCAGGGTATGGCTACACCTTC.

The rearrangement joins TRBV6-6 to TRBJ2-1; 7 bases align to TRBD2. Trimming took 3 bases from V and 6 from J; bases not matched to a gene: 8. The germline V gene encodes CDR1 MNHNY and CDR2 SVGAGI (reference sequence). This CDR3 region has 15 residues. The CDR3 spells CASSYTAGVSNEQFF. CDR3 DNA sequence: TGTGCCAGCAGTTATACGGCGGGAGTTAGCAATGAGCAGTTCTTC.

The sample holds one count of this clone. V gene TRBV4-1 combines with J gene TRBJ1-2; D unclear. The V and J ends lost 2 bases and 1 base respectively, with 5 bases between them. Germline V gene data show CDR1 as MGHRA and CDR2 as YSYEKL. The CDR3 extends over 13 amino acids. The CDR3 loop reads CASSQTDNYGYTF. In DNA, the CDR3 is TGCGCCAGCAGCCAAACCGATAACTATGGCTACACCTTC.

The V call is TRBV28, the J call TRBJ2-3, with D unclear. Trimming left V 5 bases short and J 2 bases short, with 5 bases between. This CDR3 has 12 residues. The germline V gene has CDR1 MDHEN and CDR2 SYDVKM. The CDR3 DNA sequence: TGTGCCAGCAGTCCAAACACAGATACGCAGTATTTT. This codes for CASSPNTDTQYF. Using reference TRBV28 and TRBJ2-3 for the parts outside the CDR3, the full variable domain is DVKVTQSSRYLVKRTGEKVFLECVQDMDHENMFWYRQDPGLGLRLIYFSYDVKMKEKGDIPEGYSVSREKKERFSLILESASTNQTSMYLCASSPNTDTQYFGPGTRLTVL.

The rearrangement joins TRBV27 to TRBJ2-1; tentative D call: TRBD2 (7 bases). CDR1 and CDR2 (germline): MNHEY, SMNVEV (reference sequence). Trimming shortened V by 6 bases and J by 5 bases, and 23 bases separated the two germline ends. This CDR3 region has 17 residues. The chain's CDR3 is CASSPWGGPYRDNEQFF. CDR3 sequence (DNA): TGTGCCAGCAGCCCCTGGGGGGGGCCGTATCGCGACAATGAGCAGTTCTTC.

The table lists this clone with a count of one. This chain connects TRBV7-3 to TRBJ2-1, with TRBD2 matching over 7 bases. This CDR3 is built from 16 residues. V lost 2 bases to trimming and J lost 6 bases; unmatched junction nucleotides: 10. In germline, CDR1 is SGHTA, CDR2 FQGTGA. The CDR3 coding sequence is TGTGCCAGCAGCTTACGACCGGGAGGCCCTCTCAATGAGCAGTTCTTC. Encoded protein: CASSLRPGGPLNEQFF.

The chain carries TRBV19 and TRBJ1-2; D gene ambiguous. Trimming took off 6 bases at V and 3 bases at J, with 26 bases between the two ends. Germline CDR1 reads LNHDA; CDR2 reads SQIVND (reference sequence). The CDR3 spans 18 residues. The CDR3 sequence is CASRLAHFRSHNDYGYTF. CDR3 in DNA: TGTGCCAGTAGGTTGGCACATTTTCGGAGTCATAACGACTATGGCTACACCTTC.

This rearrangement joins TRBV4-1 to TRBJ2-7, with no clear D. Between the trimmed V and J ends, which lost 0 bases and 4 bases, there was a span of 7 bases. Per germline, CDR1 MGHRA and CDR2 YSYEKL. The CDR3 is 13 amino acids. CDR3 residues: CASSQESRYEQYF. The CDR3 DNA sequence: TGCGCCAGCAGCCAAGAGTCCAGGTACGAGCAGTACTTC.

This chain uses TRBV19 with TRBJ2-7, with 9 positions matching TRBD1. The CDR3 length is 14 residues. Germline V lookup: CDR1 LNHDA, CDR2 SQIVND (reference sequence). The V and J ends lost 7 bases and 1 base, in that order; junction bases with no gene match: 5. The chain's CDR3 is CASTVGQGSYEQYF. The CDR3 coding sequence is TGTGCCAGTACCGTGGGACAGGGATCCTACGAGCAGTACTTC. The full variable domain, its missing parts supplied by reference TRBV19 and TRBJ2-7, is DGGITQSPKYLFRKEGQNVTLSCEQNLNHDAMYWYRQDPGQGLRLIYYSQIVNDFQKGDIAEGYSVSREKKESFPLTVTSAQKNPTAFYLCASTVGQGSYEQYFGPGTRLTVT.

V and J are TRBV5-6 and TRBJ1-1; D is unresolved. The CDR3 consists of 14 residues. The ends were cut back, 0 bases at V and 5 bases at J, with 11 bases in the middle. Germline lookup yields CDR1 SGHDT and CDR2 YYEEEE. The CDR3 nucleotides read TGTGCCAGCAGCTTGGTCCAGGTCGGGACTGAAGCTTTCTTT. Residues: CASSLVQVGTEAFF.

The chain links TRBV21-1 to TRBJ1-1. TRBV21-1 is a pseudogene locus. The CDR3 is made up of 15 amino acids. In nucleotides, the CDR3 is TGTGCCAGCAGCCCCGGGAGGCGGCCGGCCACTGAAGCTTTCTTT. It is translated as CASSPGRRPATEAFF.

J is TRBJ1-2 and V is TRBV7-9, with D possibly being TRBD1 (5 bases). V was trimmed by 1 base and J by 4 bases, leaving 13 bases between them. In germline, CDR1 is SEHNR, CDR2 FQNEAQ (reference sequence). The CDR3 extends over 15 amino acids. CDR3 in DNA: TGTGCCAGCAGCTTAGAGGCCGGGACGGTCTATGGCTACACCTTC. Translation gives CASSLEAGTVYGYTF.

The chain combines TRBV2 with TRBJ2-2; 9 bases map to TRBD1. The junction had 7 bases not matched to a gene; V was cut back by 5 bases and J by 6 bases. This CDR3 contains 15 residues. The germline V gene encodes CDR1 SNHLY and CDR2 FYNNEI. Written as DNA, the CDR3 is TGTGCCAGCAGTCCCAACAGGGGGCTCGCCGGGGAGCTGTTTTTT. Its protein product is CASSPNRGLAGELFF.

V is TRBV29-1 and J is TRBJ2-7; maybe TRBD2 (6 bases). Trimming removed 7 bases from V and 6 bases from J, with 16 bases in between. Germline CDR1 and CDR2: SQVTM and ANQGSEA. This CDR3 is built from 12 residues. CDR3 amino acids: CSGGVSVGEQYF. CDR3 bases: TGCAGCGGCGGGGTTTCTGTGGGCGAGCAGTACTTC.

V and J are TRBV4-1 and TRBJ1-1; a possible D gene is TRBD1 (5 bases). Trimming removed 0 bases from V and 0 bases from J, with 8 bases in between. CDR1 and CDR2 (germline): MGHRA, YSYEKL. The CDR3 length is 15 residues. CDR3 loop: CASSQDRQLNTEAFF. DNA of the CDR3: TGCGCCAGCAGCCAAGACCGACAGTTGAACACTGAAGCTTTCTTT.

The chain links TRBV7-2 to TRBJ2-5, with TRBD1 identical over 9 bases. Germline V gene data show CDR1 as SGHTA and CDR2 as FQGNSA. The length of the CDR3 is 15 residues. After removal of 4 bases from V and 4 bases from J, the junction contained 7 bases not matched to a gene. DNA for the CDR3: TGTGCCAGCAGCTACACAGGGGGCTGGGGAGAGACCCAGTACTTC. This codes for CASSYTGGWGETQYF. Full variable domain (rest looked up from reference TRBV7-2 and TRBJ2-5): GAGVSQSPSNKVTEKGKDVELRCDPISGHTALYWYRQSLGQGLEFLIYFQGNSAPDKSGLPSDRFSAERTGGSVSTLTIQRTQQEDSAVYLCASSYTGGWGETQYFGPGTRLLVL.

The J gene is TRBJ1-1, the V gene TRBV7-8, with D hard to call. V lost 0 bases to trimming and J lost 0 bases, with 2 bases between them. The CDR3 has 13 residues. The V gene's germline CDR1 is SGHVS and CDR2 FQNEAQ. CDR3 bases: TGTGCCAGCAGCTTAGCCTTGAACACTGAAGCTTTCTTT. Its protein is CASSLALNTEAFF.

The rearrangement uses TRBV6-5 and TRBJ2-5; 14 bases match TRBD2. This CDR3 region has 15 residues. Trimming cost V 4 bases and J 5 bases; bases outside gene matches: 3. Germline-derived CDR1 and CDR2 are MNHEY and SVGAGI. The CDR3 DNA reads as TGTGCCAGCAGTTCGACTAGCGGGAGGGCGGAGACCCAGTACTTC. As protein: CASSSTSGRAETQYF.

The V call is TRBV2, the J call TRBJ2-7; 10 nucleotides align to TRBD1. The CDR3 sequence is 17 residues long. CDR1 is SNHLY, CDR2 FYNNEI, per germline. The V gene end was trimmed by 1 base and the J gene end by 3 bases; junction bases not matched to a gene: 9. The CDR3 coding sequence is TGTGCCAGCAGTGAAGAACCCGGGGACAGGGGATTCTACGAGCAGTACTTC. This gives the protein CASSEEPGDRGFYEQYF.

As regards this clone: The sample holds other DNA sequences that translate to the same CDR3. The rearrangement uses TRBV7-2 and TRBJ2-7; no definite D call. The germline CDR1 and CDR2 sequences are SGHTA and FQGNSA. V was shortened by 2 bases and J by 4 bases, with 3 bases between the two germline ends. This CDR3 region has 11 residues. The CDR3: CASSLTYEQYF. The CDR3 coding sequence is TGTGCCAGCAGCTTAACATACGAGCAGTACTTC.

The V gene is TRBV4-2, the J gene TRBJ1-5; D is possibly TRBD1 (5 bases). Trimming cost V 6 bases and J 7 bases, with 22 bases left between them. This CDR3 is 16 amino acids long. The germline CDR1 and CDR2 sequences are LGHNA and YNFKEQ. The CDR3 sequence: CASSHQVGDHEQPQHF. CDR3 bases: TGTGCCAGCAGTCATCAGGTGGGGGACCACGAACAGCCCCAGCATTTT.